These 32 T cell receptor beta chains share one sample of origin, sequenced in a study of blood T cell repertoires in COVID-19. TCRdb's table, derived via immunoSEQ multiplex PCR, lists solely in-frame clones and lacks some. The sample has around 700,000 clones, approximately 90% seen once. Sequenced material: peripheral blood. The source of these receptors is a woman aged 18 to 35 with acute or convalescent COVID-19.

The chain combines TRBV2 with TRBJ1-1, with 7 nucleotides matching TRBD1. With 6 bases clipped from V and 6 bases from J, the junction kept 19 bases outside the gene matches. The CDR3 extends over 17 amino acids. CDR1 is SNHLY, CDR2 FYNNEI, per germline. The CDR3 spells CASSAQWDRGRISEAFF. The CDR3 DNA reads as TGTGCCAGCAGCGCCCAATGGGATAGGGGGCGGATTTCTGAAGCTTTCTTT.

This clone was detected only once. This chain's CDR3 is CASSPRTGERLNTEAFF. CDR3 in DNA: TGTGCCAGCTCACCGAGGACAGGGGAAAGGTTAAACACTGAAGCTTTCTTT. The V call is TRBV18, the J call TRBJ1-1; TRBD1 matches at 9 bases. V gave up 3 bases and J gave up 2 bases; unmatched junction bases: 10. Germline V gives CDR1 KGHSH, CDR2 LQKENI. This CDR3 is 17 amino acids long.

CDR3 in DNA: TGTGCCAGCAGCGCCACTCCCCGGGGCTGGCGGGGGGGCTTTGATGAGCAGTTCTTC. It codes for CASSATPRGWRGGFDEQFF. The chain recombines TRBV7-2 with TRBJ2-1, with 9 positions matching TRBD2. V trimming: 5 bases; J trimming: 8 bases; junction bases outside the gene matches: 22. The CDR3 runs to 19 residues. In germline, CDR1 is SGHTA, CDR2 FQGNSA.

Written as DNA, the CDR3 is TGTGCCAGCTCGCCAAACTCCCTGGGGGGCACTGAAGCTTTCTTT. It is translated as CASSPNSLGGTEAFF. This chain joins TRBV18 and TRBJ1-1; weak D call: TRBD1 (5 bases). The CDR3 has 15 amino acids. CDR1 is KGHSH, CDR2 LQKENI, per germline. The V gene lost 6 bases and the J gene lost 4 bases, with 18 bases spanning the gap.

The chain combines TRBV4-2 with TRBJ2-3; 8 bases are a match to TRBD2. With V trimmed by 3 bases and J by 6 bases, 8 bases remained unmatched. The CDR3 length is 15 residues. Per the germline V gene, CDR1 is LGHNA and CDR2 is YNFKEQ. CDR3 coding DNA: TGTGCCAGCAGCCATACGGGGGGGAGGGCGGATACGCAGTATTTT. Translation gives CASSHTGGRADTQYF.

The rearrangement uses TRBV13 and TRBJ2-7; 16 nucleotides align to TRBD2. Per the germline V gene, CDR1 is PRHDT and CDR2 is FYEKMQ (reference sequence). With 5 bases clipped from V and 3 bases from J, the junction kept 7 bases outside the gene matches. The CDR3 runs to 17 residues. CDR3 in amino acids: CASSPGTSGGANYEQYF. The CDR3 DNA sequence: TGTGCCAGCAGCCCCGGGACTAGCGGGGGGGCAAACTACGAGCAGTACTTC.

The chain is built from TRBV2 and TRBJ1-2; TRBD1 might be the D (6 bases). Germline loops: CDR1 SNHLY, CDR2 FYNNEI. This CDR3 comprises 13 residues. The V gene lost 4 bases and the J gene lost 1 base, with 7 bases spanning the gap. CDR3 loop: CASSGRGNYGYTF. CDR3 nucleotide sequence: TGTGCCAGCAGTGGCAGGGGTAACTATGGCTACACCTTC.

This chain links TRBV7-2 with TRBJ1-6; TRBD1 matches at 7 bases. The CDR3 has 17 residues. The V gene end was trimmed by 2 bases and the J gene end by 4 bases; junction bases not matched to a gene: 8. Per the germline V gene, CDR1 is SGHTA and CDR2 is FQGNSA. The CDR3 is CASSLSGLGQYNSPLHF. The CDR3 coding sequence is TGTGCCAGCAGCTTAAGTGGTTTGGGACAGTATAATTCACCCCTCCACTTT.

The J gene is TRBJ1-2, the V gene TRBV11-2, with D hard to call. Germline loops: CDR1 SGHAT, CDR2 FQNNGV. Trimming removed 0 bases at V and 5 bases at J, with 7 bases between. This CDR3 contains 13 residues. The DNA of the CDR3 is TGTGCCAGCAGCTTAGATAACAGATATGGCTACACCTTC. This gives the protein CASSLDNRYGYTF.

V and J are TRBV5-5 and TRBJ2-6, with 7 bases matching TRBD2. The V gene's germline CDR1 is SGHKS and CDR2 YYEKEE (reference sequence). With V trimmed by 5 bases and J by 3 bases, 14 bases remained unmatched. CDR3 length: 18 residues. The CDR3 nucleotides are TGTGCCAGCAGGCCCCCCCTGTTGGGGGGGTGTGGGGCCAACGTCCTGACTTTC. The encoded protein is CASRPPLLGGCGANVLTF.

V and J are TRBV19 and TRBJ1-2; D gene uncertain. The CDR3 is made up of 15 amino acids. CDR1 and CDR2 (germline): LNHDA, SQIVND (reference sequence). The V end lost 5 bases, the J end lost 4 bases, and 17 bases lay between the germline ends. The CDR3 DNA is TGTGCCAGTAGTCCCCCCCCAACCGCGGTCTATGGCTACACCTTC. Its translation is CASSPPPTAVYGYTF.

The DNA of the CDR3 is TGTGCCAGCAGCCCATACCCCACAGGGGGAACTGAAGCTTTCTTT. Translated, it gives CASSPYPTGGTEAFF. The chain has TRBV5-4 and TRBJ1-1; 8 nucleotides match TRBD1. The junction had 10 bases not matched to a gene; V was cut back by 4 bases and J by 5 bases. Germline assignment: CDR1 SGHNT and CDR2 YYREEE (reference sequence). This CDR3 is 15 amino acids long.

The chain carries TRBV19 and TRBJ2-7; D perhaps matches TRBD1 (5 bases). V was cut by 1 base and J by 0 bases, with 7 bases left in between. CDR1 and CDR2 (germline): LNHDA, SQIVND (reference sequence). The CDR3 covers 14 residues. In nucleotides, the CDR3 is TGTGCCAGTAGTATAGCAGGGAACTCCTACGAGCAGTACTTC. This encodes CASSIAGNSYEQYF.

V is TRBV7-9 and J is TRBJ1-3; D not certain. CDR3 length: 17 residues. Trimming removed 1 base at V and 0 bases at J, with 13 bases between. Germline V gene lookup returns CDR1 SEHNR and CDR2 FQNEAQ (reference sequence). The CDR3 DNA follows: TGTGCCAGCAGCTTAGAGCGCCTCCTCAGCTCTGGAAACACCATATATTTT. This translates into CASSLERLLSSGNTIYF.

The rearrangement links TRBV19 to TRBJ2-3; 7 nucleotides match TRBD2. This CDR3 has 16 amino acids. Looked up from germline, CDR1 is LNHDA and CDR2 is SQIVND (reference sequence). Unmatched junction bases numbered 10, after V lost 4 bases and J lost 3 bases. The CDR3 here is CASSSGGAAVTDTQYF. CDR3 coding DNA: TGTGCCAGTAGTAGCGGGGGAGCTGCAGTAACAGATACGCAGTATTTT.

This chain joins TRBV24-1 and TRBJ2-1; 10 nucleotides agree with TRBD1. Germline V gene sequence: CDR1 KGHDR, CDR2 SFDVKD. This CDR3 is 16 amino acids long. The ends lost 3 bases at V and 8 bases at J; junction bases unmatched: 9. CDR3 bases: TGTGCCACCAGTGATCCCGGGACAGGGGCGAAACATGAGCAGTTCTTC. Its translation is CATSDPGTGAKHEQFF.

This clone was seen once. The CDR3 loop is CASSFRVRTGNTGELFF. In DNA form, the CDR3 reads TGTGCCAGCAGTTTTCGTGTTCGGACAGGGAACACCGGGGAGCTGTTTTTT. The rearrangement joins TRBV27 to TRBJ2-2, with 7 bases aligning to TRBD1. Germline V lookup: CDR1 MNHEY, CDR2 SMNVEV (reference sequence). The CDR3 totals 17 residues. With V trimmed by 3 bases and J by 1 base, 8 bases remained unmatched.

This clone was counted a single time. The rearrangement uses TRBV29-1 and TRBJ1-2, with TRBD1 matching over 8 bases. The CDR3 consists of 14 residues. Germline CDR1 and CDR2: SQVTM and ANQGSEA. The J segment lost 2 bases and the V segment lost 3 bases, leaving 5 bases of the junction unmatched. CDR3 DNA sequence: TGCAGCGTTGACAGGGACAGGCGAAACTATGGCTACACCTTC. Translation: CSVDRDRRNYGYTF. Complete variable domain (other parts from reference TRBV29-1 and TRBJ1-2): SAVISQKPSRDICQRGTSLTIQCQVDSQVTMMFWYRQQPGQSLTLIATANQGSEATYESGFVIDKFPISRPNLTFSTLTVSNMSPEDSSIYLCSVDRDRRNYGYTFGSGTRLTVV.

The chain joins TRBV15 to TRBJ2-7, with D perhaps TRBD1 (6 bases). CDR3 size: 13 residues. From germline, CDR1 is LNHNV and CDR2 YYDKDF (reference sequence). Between the trimmed V and J ends, which lost 6 bases and 5 bases, there was a span of 14 bases. The CDR3 sequence: CATRRQVNDEQYF. For the CDR3, the DNA is TGTGCCACCAGAAGACAGGTTAACGACGAGCAGTACTTC.

The rearrangement links TRBV24-1 to TRBJ1-1; 11 bases fit TRBD1. V lost 10 bases and J lost 4; bases outside the gene matches: 7. Germline CDR1 and CDR2: KGHDR and SFDVKD. There are 14 residues in the CDR3. CDR3 nucleotides: TGTGCCACGCGAACCGGGACAGGGGGCACTGAAGCTTTCTTT. The encoded protein is CATRTGTGGTEAFF.

The chain combines TRBV20-1 with TRBJ1-1; no definite D call. The germline V gene encodes CDR1 DFQATT and CDR2 SNEGSKA (reference sequence). V gave up 3 bases and J gave up 1 base, with 9 bases separating them. CDR3 length: 13 amino acids. CDR3 DNA: TGCAGTGCTAGTTTTCCGAGGAACACTGAAGCTTTCTTT. It is translated as CSASFPRNTEAFF.

The chain couples TRBV9 to TRBJ2-1; D gene unclear. Germline V gene sequence: CDR1 SGDLS, CDR2 YYNGEE. Trimming stripped 4 bases from V and 8 bases from J, with 16 bases between. The CDR3 length is 14 residues. CDR3 nucleotide sequence: TGTGCCAGCAGCAGAACCTCCTATGAGGATGAGCAGTTCTTC. It yields the protein CASSRTSYEDEQFF.

The chain joins TRBV7-8 to TRBJ1-1; D unresolved. The germline CDR1 and CDR2 sequences are SGHVS and FQNEAQ. Trimming left V 5 bases short and J 4 bases short, with 20 bases between. CDR3 length: 16 residues. CDR3 in amino acids: CASSLLPIREGTEAFF. In DNA form, the CDR3 reads TGTGCCAGCAGCCTACTACCGATCCGGGAGGGCACTGAAGCTTTCTTT.

On this clone: This same CDR3 is encoded by further DNA sequences in the sample. CDR3 loop: CASSPTVNTEAFF. The CDR3 coding sequence is TGTGCCAGCAGTCCGACAGTGAACACTGAAGCTTTCTTT. The chain has TRBV6-5 and TRBJ1-1, with a tentative D call TRBD1 (5 bases). Germline V gene lookup returns CDR1 MNHEY and CDR2 SVGAGI. Trimming stripped 5 bases from V and 0 bases from J, with 7 bases between. The CDR3 has 13 amino acids.

The chain employs TRBV28 and TRBJ1-1, with D tentatively TRBD1 (5 bases). The V end was cut by 6 bases, the J end by 1 base, with 15 bases between. CDR3 length equals 15 residues. From germline, CDR1 is MDHEN and CDR2 SYDVKM. The CDR3 region has the DNA TGTGCCAGCAGCCCTCCGGGACTCCGGAACACTGAAGCTTTCTTT. This encodes CASSPPGLRNTEAFF.

The DNA for the CDR3 is TGTGCCAGCAGCGGGGGGGCTAGCAACAATGAGCAGTTCTTC. As protein: CASSGGASNNEQFF. The V call is TRBV2, the J call TRBJ2-1; 8 bases are shared with TRBD2. Looked up from germline, CDR1 is SNHLY and CDR2 is FYNNEI. The length of the CDR3 is 14 residues. J lost 5 bases, V lost 6 bases, and 6 bases had no gene match. Complete variable domain (other parts from reference TRBV2 and TRBJ2-1): EPEVTQTPSHQVTQMGQEVILRCVPISNHLYFYWYRQILGQKVEFLVSFYNNEISEKSEIFDDQFSVERPDGSNFTLKIRSTKLEDSAMYFCASSGGASNNEQFFGPGTRLTVL.

The rearrangement links TRBV5-1 to TRBJ1-1; D is uncertain. The CDR3 contains 13 residues. CDR1 and CDR2 from the germline V gene are SGHRS and YFSETQ. V lost 4 bases and J lost 4, with 11 bases in between. The CDR3: CASSLRGPTEAFF. Here the CDR3 DNA reads TGCGCCAGCAGCCTTCGAGGTCCCACTGAAGCTTTCTTT.

The CDR3 DNA reads TGTGCCAGCAGCTTAGGTTGGGCAGGGCACACTGAAGCTTTCTTT. Protein sequence: CASSLGWAGHTEAFF. The chain employs TRBV11-2 and TRBJ1-1, with D tentatively TRBD1 (5 bases). CDR3 length: 15 amino acids. Trimming took 1 base from V and 3 from J, leaving 12 bases between them. Per the germline V gene, CDR1 is SGHAT and CDR2 is FQNNGV.

J is TRBJ2-2 and V is TRBV2; maybe TRBD2 (6 bases). From germline, CDR1 is SNHLY and CDR2 FYNNEI. V was cut by 4 bases and J by 7 bases, with 13 bases left in between. This CDR3 spans 14 amino acids. The CDR3 bases are TGTGCCAGCAGTGCCCTAGAGGAGGGCGGGGAGCTGTTTTTT. Residues: CASSALEEGGELFF. The variable domain in full, completed from reference TRBV2 and TRBJ2-2, reads EPEVTQTPSHQVTQMGQEVILRCVPISNHLYFYWYRQILGQKVEFLVSFYNNEISEKSEIFDDQFSVERPDGSNFTLKIRSTKLEDSAMYFCASSALEEGGELFFGEGSRLTVL.

The chain is built from TRBV30 and TRBJ1-4, with 9 positions matching TRBD1. V shed 3 bases, J shed 6 bases, and the junction held 2 bases outside the gene matches. From germline, CDR1 is GTSNPN and CDR2 SVGIG (reference sequence). The CDR3 consists of 13 residues. The CDR3 here is CAWRTGGYEKLFF. CDR3 DNA: TGTGCCTGGAGAACAGGGGGCTATGAAAAACTGTTTTTT.

The rearrangement links TRBV30 to TRBJ1-2; D gene uncertain. Germline-derived CDR1 and CDR2 are GTSNPN and SVGIG (reference sequence). With 0 bases removed from V and 0 bases from J, the gap between germline ends came to 14 bases. The length of the CDR3 is 16 residues. The DNA for the CDR3 is TGTGCCTGGAGTGTTGGAGGGCCCCGAGCTAACTATGGCTACACCTTC. Translated: CAWSVGGPRANYGYTF.

The chain links TRBV29-1 to TRBJ2-7; 10 nucleotides line up with TRBD2. CDR1 is SQVTM, CDR2 ANQGSEA, per germline. J lost 2 bases, V lost 5 bases, and 9 bases had no gene match. The CDR3 covers 15 residues. CDR3 sequence reads: CSVSPSGGVPYEQYF. CDR3 bases: TGCAGCGTTTCCCCTAGCGGGGGCGTTCCCTACGAGCAGTACTTC.